This T cell receptor (beta chain) was identified in a study of graft-versus-host responses after intestinal transplantation. Study-wide background: For two to four years after anti-thymocyte globulin induction, all recipients took tacrolimus and steroids.

The study, taken as a whole, reports: GvH clones surfaced in recipient marrow, some emerging earlier in ileum or blood. The study found high graft-versus-host to host-versus-graft clonal ratios in allografts of patients with graft-donor T cell macrochimerism.

Clones were sequenced by immunoSEQ multiplex PCR, and TCRdb holds only the in-frame ones, with some missing. The profile shows approximately 54,000 clones, about 88% of them singletons. The CDR3 spans 15 residues. From germline, CDR1 is SGHVS and CDR2 FQNEAQ. V lost 8 bases and J 2 bases, leaving 19 bases between the germline ends. Points on this clone: Its target is unknown.

The sequence was collected from a human donor who was the organ donor for an intestinal transplant. The rearrangement links TRBV7-8 to TRBJ2-7; D may match TRBD1 or TRBD2 (5 bases each). The specimen was unstimulated CD4+ T cells sorted from spleen or lymph node cells, collected before transplant. As DNA, the CDR3 is TGTGCCAGCTCCAACACGCCCGGGGCTACCTACGAGCAGTACTTC. This sequence encodes CASSNTPGATYEQYF.